This TCR beta chain originates from a study of CD8+ T cells in alopecia areata. Study details: People stayed on tofacitinib for 6 to 18 months, then stopped the drug for 6 months. The study's findings and limits: Affected lesional scalp, above all in alopecia totalis/universalis, was more clonal than normal scalp. Mice showed clearer TCR sharing than patients did, a gap that was possibly HLA-related. Among the 100 top clones, expanded CD8+ clones, like scalp clonality, were significantly decreased by tofacitinib.

As to treatment: oral pan-JAK inhibitor, 5-10 mg twice daily. In the case of this clone: Its antigen is unidentified.

CDR3 length: 15 amino acids. V was clipped by 4 bases and J by 5 bases; unmatched bases: 8. From germline, CDR1 is SGDLS and CDR2 YYNGEE. As the sequencing template, cDNA was produced by extracting RNA and reverse transcribing it. Here immunoSEQ multiplex PCR was the method, and the copy in TCRdb shows in-frame clones only, minus some. The table has about 250,000 clones, roughly 60% seen once; the top ten hold more than 0.85%. The sample in question was CD4+ T cells sorted from blood, obtained around week 54, from a patient treated with tofacitinib. The clonotype comes from a human donor with alopecia areata. The chain uses TRBV9 and TRBJ2-2, with 7 bases lining up with TRBD1. The CDR3 spells CASSRPGTATGELFF. The CDR3 region has the DNA TGTGCCAGCAGCCGTCCCGGGACAGCGACCGGGGAGCTGTTTTTT.